Listed here are 7 T cell receptor beta chains from one sample, sequenced in a study of cytomegalovirus exposure and HLA in healthy donors. Researchers ran the PCR with 60 Vbeta and 13 Jbeta primers. Repertoires were generated with immunoSEQ multiplex PCR, while TCRdb's copy carries only in-frame clones and drops some. The sample has under 200,000 clones; roughly an eighth are singletons. The sequencing input was PBMCs. The receptor source for this set is a man aged 50 or older in good health and CMV-seropositive.

The chain has TRBV19 and TRBJ1-1, with D maybe TRBD1 (6 bases). V was shortened by 6 bases and J by 0 bases, with 11 bases between the two germline ends. Per the germline V gene, CDR1 is LNHDA and CDR2 is SQIVND (reference sequence). This CDR3 spans 14 amino acids. The CDR3 region has the DNA TGTGCCAGTAGCCCGGACAGACTGAACACTGAAGCTTTCTTT. It codes for CASSPDRLNTEAFF.

This clone was picked up a small number of times. The chain is built from TRBV28 and TRBJ2-5; D perhaps matches TRBD1 (7 bases). Per germline, CDR1 MDHEN and CDR2 SYDVKM. The CDR3 sequence is 14 residues long. The ends were cut back, 7 bases at V and 5 bases at J, with 17 bases in the middle. The CDR3 sequence is CASTKSGGLETQYF. CDR3 coding DNA: TGTGCCAGCACCAAATCAGGGGGGTTGGAGACCCAGTACTTC.

The chain joins TRBV28 to TRBJ1-2, with D perhaps TRBD1 (5 bases). Between the trimmed V and J ends, which lost 3 bases and 5 bases, there was a span of 10 bases. In germline, CDR1 is MDHEN, CDR2 SYDVKM. The CDR3 covers 13 residues. CDR3 protein: CASSLAPGYGYTF. The CDR3 DNA follows: TGTGCCAGCAGTTTGGCCCCAGGGTATGGCTACACCTTC.

This sequence joins TRBV25-1 and TRBJ1-1, with 8 bases matching TRBD1. This CDR3 comprises 14 residues. Germline CDR1 reads MGHDK; CDR2 reads SYGVNS. Unmatched junction bases numbered 9, after V lost 8 bases and J lost 4 bases. CDR3 in amino acids: CASGGQGRSTEAFF. The CDR3 nucleotides are TGTGCCAGCGGAGGACAGGGCCGATCCACTGAAGCTTTCTTT.

Comments on this clone: No conserved phenylalanine or tryptophan is present at the end of the CDR3, so a read error is the likely explanation. The gene calls are TRBV18 and TRBJ1-1; perhaps TRBD1 as D (6 bases). The CDR3 extends over 16 amino acids. CDR1 and CDR2 from the germline V gene are KGHSH and LQKENI. V was cut by 0 bases and J by 4 bases, with 15 bases left in between. The CDR3 loop is CASSPPQGRLATEAFL. The DNA for the CDR3 is TGTGCCAGCTCACCACCGCAGGGGCGTTTAGCCACTGAAGCTTTCCTT.

This clone appeared a few times. This chain connects TRBV4-3 to TRBJ1-2; D call uncertain. The CDR3 contains 13 residues. V was trimmed by 0 bases and J by 3 bases, leaving 5 bases between them. The germline V gene has CDR1 LGHNA and CDR2 YSLEER. Written as DNA, the CDR3 is TGCGCCAGCAGCCAAGAACGGTACTATGGCTACACCTTC. It is translated as CASSQERYYGYTF.

This clone was seen a few times. V gene TRBV5-6 combines with J gene TRBJ1-2; the match to TRBD1 covers 10 bases. CDR3 length: 14 amino acids. The ends lost 4 bases at V and 4 bases at J; junction bases unmatched: 4. Germline CDR1 reads SGHDT; CDR2 reads YYEEEE. This CDR3 reads CASSPTGGIYGYTF. CDR3 coding DNA: TGTGCCAGCAGCCCGACAGGGGGCATCTATGGCTACACCTTC. The entire variable domain, with the rest obtained from reference TRBV5-6 and TRBJ1-2, is as follows: DAGVTQSPTHLIKTRGQQVTLRCSPKSGHDTVSWYQQALGQGPQFIFQYYEEEERQRGNFPDRFSGHQFPNYSSELNVNALLLGDSALYLCASSPTGGIYGYTFGSGTRLTVV.